These 20 T cell receptor beta chains were sequenced from one sample in a study of Ad26.COV2.S vaccination and SARS-CoV-2 variants (dated by TCRdb to about 2021). The meaning of the sample's treatment or condition label: about 20 received Ad26.COV2.S at low or high dose, single or two shots; about 5 received placebo; per-sample allocation not given. For vaccine and placebo recipients, repertoires were sequenced using samples collected on day 63 after the first injection. The library was built by means of the immunoSEQ multiplex PCR assay. This is the immuneACCESS table as TCRdb keeps it, with only in-frame sequences that have V and J called. A part of the clones is gone; compared with another copy, unresolved V genes explain less than half, and the rest is unexplained. This sample comprises fewer than 900,000 clones, 80% to 90% of them detected only once. The biggest ten clones account for approximately 1.5% of the sample.

The starting material was peripheral blood, obtained in a trial of Ad26.COV2.S vaccine versus placebo. These receptors all stem from a person between 18 and 65 years old who received the Ad26.COV2.S COVID-19 vaccine or a placebo.

This clone was counted once. The chain carries TRBV30 and TRBJ1-6, with 9 bases fitting TRBD1. J lost 8 bases, V lost 2 bases, and 1 base had no gene match. CDR1 and CDR2 from the germline V gene are GTSNPN and SVGIG (reference sequence). The CDR3 consists of 13 residues. Here the CDR3 reads CAWSRDRDSPLHF. The CDR3 DNA reads as TGTGCCTGGAGTCGGGACAGGGATTCACCCCTCCACTTT.

In the case of this clone: The sample has other DNA sequences that encode this CDR3 too. The gene calls are TRBV10-3 and TRBJ1-2, with 7 bases identical to TRBD1. This CDR3 is built from 13 residues. V shed 4 bases and J 3 bases; nucleotides not matched to a gene: 2. Per germline, CDR1 ENHRY and CDR2 SYGVKD. The DNA for the CDR3 is TGTGCCATCAGTGTCGGGACAGACTATGGCTACACCTTC. Protein sequence: CAISVGTDYGYTF.

The chain links TRBV29-1 to TRBJ2-7, with 7 bases matching TRBD1. Germline V CDR1 and CDR2: SQVTM, ANQGSEA. The CDR3 extends over 13 amino acids. With V trimmed by 4 bases and J by 4 bases, 7 bases remained unmatched. The CDR3 sequence: CSVVGDSQYEQYF. In DNA, the CDR3 is TGCAGCGTTGTAGGGGACAGTCAGTACGAGCAGTACTTC.

The rearrangement joins TRBV2 to TRBJ2-2, with 11 bases aligning to TRBD2. After removal of 5 bases from V and 3 bases from J, the junction contained 8 bases not matched to a gene. Germline V lookup: CDR1 SNHLY, CDR2 FYNNEI. The CDR3 has 17 residues. The CDR3 loop is CASSLDPTSGDTGELFF. In DNA, the CDR3 is TGTGCCAGCAGTCTTGACCCGACTAGCGGGGACACCGGGGAGCTGTTTTTT.

This sequence joins TRBV6-5 and TRBJ2-2, with D perhaps matching TRBD1 or TRBD2 (5 bases each). Between the trimmed V and J ends, which lost 2 bases and 1 base, there was a span of 8 bases. CDR1 and CDR2 (germline): MNHEY, SVGAGI. CDR3 length: 15 amino acids. CDR3 protein: CASSYGTGNTGELFF. DNA of the CDR3: TGTGCCAGCAGTTACGGGACCGGGAACACCGGGGAGCTGTTTTTT.

The rearrangement links TRBV24-1 to TRBJ1-2; TRBD1 agrees at 7 bases. Germline V gene data show CDR1 as KGHDR and CDR2 as SFDVKD. The CDR3 length is 17 residues. J was trimmed by 3 bases and V by 9 bases; bases with no gene match: 18. CDR3 in DNA: TGTGCCACCTTTAACCGGGACAGACCTGACTCCGACTATGGCTACACCTTC. It is translated as CATFNRDRPDSDYGYTF.

This clone appeared once. The V gene is TRBV29-1, the J gene TRBJ2-2; 7 nucleotides agree with TRBD2. The CDR3 runs 18 residues. With 6 bases clipped from V and 0 bases from J, the junction kept 16 bases outside the gene matches. Germline CDR1 SQVTM, CDR2 ANQGSEA. CDR3: CSVGSWRELPTNTGELFF. CDR3 bases: TGCAGCGTCGGCTCTTGGCGGGAGCTCCCAACGAACACCGGGGAGCTGTTTTTT.

The chain uses TRBV7-9 and TRBJ2-1; D is perhaps TRBD1 (5 bases). V lost 2 bases to trimming and J lost 5 bases, with 13 bases between them. This CDR3 contains 15 residues. Germline V gene sequence: CDR1 SEHNR, CDR2 FQNEAQ (reference sequence). CDR3 protein: CASSLFQGRNNEQFF. The CDR3 nucleotides read TGTGCCAGCAGCTTATTCCAGGGAAGAAACAATGAGCAGTTCTTC.

The chain recombines TRBV13 with TRBJ2-1, with 9 positions matching TRBD1. J was trimmed by 8 bases and V by 2 bases; bases with no gene match: 13. This CDR3 has 17 residues. Germline CDR1 and CDR2: PRHDT and FYEKMQ (reference sequence). The CDR3 DNA reads as TGTGCCAGCAGCTTAAACCCGGGACAGGGAATCTCCGATGAGCAGTTCTTC. It codes for CASSLNPGQGISDEQFF.

The rearrangement links TRBV15 to TRBJ1-4, with D possibly being TRBD1 (5 bases). V was clipped by 4 bases and J by 8 bases, with 14 bases between them. Germline V gene lookup returns CDR1 LNHNV and CDR2 YYDKDF (reference sequence). The CDR3 runs to 14 residues. The DNA for the CDR3 is TGTGCCACCAGCACCAATATCGGGGGAGAAAAACTGTTTTTT. As protein: CATSTNIGGEKLFF.

This sequence joins TRBV19 and TRBJ1-1; a weak D match, TRBD1 (5 bases). Germline V gene lookup returns CDR1 LNHDA and CDR2 SQIVND (reference sequence). V lost 4 bases and J lost 6, with 12 bases in between. The length of the CDR3 is 13 residues. The CDR3 nucleotides are TGTGCCAGTAGTAACGGAGGGGTGGCTGAAGCTTTCTTT. It codes for CASSNGGVAEAFF. The whole variable domain, filled in from reference TRBV19 and TRBJ1-1, reads DGGITQSPKYLFRKEGQNVTLSCEQNLNHDAMYWYRQDPGQGLRLIYYSQIVNDFQKGDIAEGYSVSREKKESFPLTVTSAQKNPTAFYLCASSNGGVAEAFFGQGTRLTVV.

In the case of this clone: The sample carries other DNA sequences with the same CDR3. This rearrangement joins TRBV27 to TRBJ1-1; D perhaps matches TRBD1 (5 bases). This CDR3 region has 13 residues. Trimming removed 2 bases from V and 1 base from J, with 5 bases in between. Germline CDR1 reads MNHEY; CDR2 reads SMNVEV (reference sequence). CDR3 amino acids: CASSLDRNTEAFF. The CDR3, as DNA: TGTGCCAGCAGTTTAGACAGGAACACTGAAGCTTTCTTT.

The table lists this clone with a few counts. This chain links TRBV18 with TRBJ2-7, with 7 bases fitting TRBD2. The CDR3 loop spans 15 amino acids. Losses at the gene ends were 3 bases for V and 4 bases for J; bases not matched to a gene: 9. Looked up from germline, CDR1 is KGHSH and CDR2 is LQKENI. CDR3 protein: CASSPSGTIPYEQYF. The DNA for the CDR3 is TGTGCCAGCTCACCTTCCGGGACTATCCCTTACGAGCAGTACTTC.

The gene calls are TRBV11-2 and TRBJ2-7; D possibly corresponds to TRBD1 (5 bases). The germline V gene has CDR1 SGHAT and CDR2 FQNNGV. CDR3 length: 13 amino acids. V was shortened by 4 bases and J by 0 bases, with 7 bases between the two germline ends. The CDR3 here is CASSSTASYEQYF. The CDR3 DNA reads as TGTGCCAGCAGCTCGACAGCCTCCTACGAGCAGTACTTC. Full variable domain (missing parts from reference TRBV11-2 and TRBJ2-7): EAGVAQSPRYKIIEKRQSVAFWCNPISGHATLYWYQQILGQGPKLLIQFQNNGVVDDSQLPKDRFSAERLKGVDSTLKIQPAKLEDSAVYLCASSSTASYEQYFGPGTRLTVT.

V usage is TRBV18 and J usage is TRBJ1-5; 9 bases align to TRBD1. CDR1 and CDR2 from the germline V gene are KGHSH and LQKENI. V lost 2 bases, J lost 7 bases, and 9 bases stayed unmatched. The length of the CDR3 is 16 residues. The CDR3 nucleotides read TGTGCCAGCTCACCAGGACAGGGGATGGGAAAACAGCCCCAGCATTTT. This sequence encodes CASSPGQGMGKQPQHF.

The V and J genes are TRBV6-2 or TRBV6-3 and TRBJ2-7, with 12 bases fitting TRBD2. The CDR3 extends over 14 amino acids. CDR1 is MNHEY and CDR2 is SVGEGT in the germline V gene. V shed 7 bases and J 2 bases; nucleotides not matched to a gene: 3. Here the CDR3 reads CASIPSGRAYEQYF. The CDR3 coding sequence is TGTGCCAGCATCCCTAGCGGGAGGGCCTACGAGCAGTACTTC.

The rearrangement joins TRBV4-3 to TRBJ2-7, with D tentatively TRBD1 (6 bases). In germline, CDR1 is LGHNA, CDR2 YSLEER. This CDR3 has 17 residues. The V and J ends lost 4 bases and 0 bases respectively, with 19 bases between them. The CDR3 loop reads CASSLTGHPTTSYEQYF. The CDR3 coding sequence is TGCGCCAGCAGCCTCACGGGACACCCAACCACCTCCTACGAGCAGTACTTC.

V gene TRBV19 combines with J gene TRBJ1-3; weak D call: TRBD1 (6 bases). Germline V gene lookup returns CDR1 LNHDA and CDR2 SQIVND (reference sequence). The CDR3 consists of 16 residues. The V end was cut by 5 bases, the J end by 0 bases, with 14 bases between. The CDR3 coding sequence is TGTGCCAGTAGTGTACACGCGGACAGCTCTGGAAACACCATATATTTT. Encoded protein: CASSVHADSSGNTIYF.

The DNA for the CDR3 is TGTGCCAGCAGCCGACTGATGAACACTGAAGCTTTCTTT. It is translated as CASSRLMNTEAFF. The chain carries TRBV7-9 and TRBJ1-1; D is uncertain. The CDR3 extends over 13 amino acids. V dropped 5 bases and J dropped 0 bases, with 7 bases sitting between them. CDR1 and CDR2 (germline): SEHNR, FQNEAQ (reference sequence).

V is TRBV19 and J is TRBJ2-7, with D perhaps assigned TRBD1 or TRBD2 (5 bases each). CDR1 is LNHDA, CDR2 SQIVND, per germline (reference sequence). This CDR3 spans 14 amino acids. Trimming took 6 bases from V and 5 from J, leaving 17 bases between them. The CDR3 loop is CASSGASRSNEQYF. In nucleotides, the CDR3 is TGTGCCAGTAGCGGGGCTAGTCGGAGTAACGAGCAGTACTTC.